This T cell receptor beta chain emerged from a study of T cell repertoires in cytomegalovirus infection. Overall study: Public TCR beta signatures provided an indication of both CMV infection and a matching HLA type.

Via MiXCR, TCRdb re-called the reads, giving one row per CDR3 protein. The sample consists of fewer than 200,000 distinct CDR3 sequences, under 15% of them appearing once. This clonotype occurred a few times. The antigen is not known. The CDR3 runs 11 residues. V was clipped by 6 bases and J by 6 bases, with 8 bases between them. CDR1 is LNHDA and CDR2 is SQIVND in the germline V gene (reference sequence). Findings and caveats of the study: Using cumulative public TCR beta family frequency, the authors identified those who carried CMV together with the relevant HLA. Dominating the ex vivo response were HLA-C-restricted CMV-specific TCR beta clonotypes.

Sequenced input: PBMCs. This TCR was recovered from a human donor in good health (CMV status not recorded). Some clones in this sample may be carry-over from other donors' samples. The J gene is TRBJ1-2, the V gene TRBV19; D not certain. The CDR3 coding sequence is TGTGCCAGTAGGGAGGTCCATGGCTACACCTTC. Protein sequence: CASREVHGYTF.